This TCR beta chain was retrieved from a study of Ad26.COV2.S vaccination and SARS-CoV-2 variants. The wider study: Recipients of Ad26.COV2.S got it intramuscularly, once or twice 56 days apart.

This clone was counted a single time. Profiling relied on immunoSEQ multiplex PCR, and the TCRdb table lists in-frame clones only, not all of them. The data hold over 350,000 clones, with about nine tenths observed a single time. Regarding treatment: 15 to 20 received Ad26.COV2.S at low or high dose, single or two shots; five or six received placebo; per-sample allocation not given. It was on day 63 after the first vaccine or placebo injection that samples were taken. Germline lookup yields CDR1 SGHDT and CDR2 YYEEEE. CDR3 length equals 14 residues. V lost 4 bases and J 4 bases, leaving 12 bases between the germline ends.

The clonotype comes from a person aged 18-65 years who received the Ad26.COV2.S COVID-19 vaccine or a placebo. The material was peripheral blood, obtained in a trial of Ad26.COV2.S vaccine versus placebo. V is TRBV5-6 and J is TRBJ2-1; D is possibly TRBD2 (6 bases). The CDR3 here is CASSPPGVYNEQFF. For the CDR3, the DNA is TGTGCCAGCAGCCCCCCGGGGGTTTACAATGAGCAGTTCTTC.